Here is one T cell receptor (beta chain) with its context. As yet, its antigen is unknown. The data were obtained in a study of cytomegalovirus exposure and HLA in healthy donors. Study-level results: In a later analysis, compared with equally common non-associated chains, HLA-associated beta chains were more expanded. Serostatus for CMV was the only available immune exposure information.

13 Jbeta primers and 60 Vbeta primers were used for the PCR. The table came from immunoSEQ multiplex PCR; TCRdb's copy has only in-frame clones and leaves some out. The table has some 160,000 clones, around 79% seen once. Per the germline V gene, CDR1 is SNHLY and CDR2 is FYNNEI. The CDR3 totals 13 residues. Trimming stripped 8 bases from V and 6 bases from J, with 14 bases between. The donors gave bone marrow, and they were healthy. At collection, donors were nominally healthy, but unrecorded immune exposures were probable. What was sequenced was PBMCs. The chain links TRBV2 to TRBJ2-1; a possible D gene is TRBD2 (7 bases). The clonotype comes from a woman between 50 and 59 years old in good health and CMV-seronegative. The CDR3, as DNA: TGTGCCAGCTCCGGGGGGCCTAGCAATGAGCAGTTCTTC. Amino acids: CASSGGPSNEQFF.